The 18 T cell receptor beta chains below were found in one sample sequenced in a study of shared clonotypes between healthy human individuals. CD45RO-negative, CCR7-positively selected cells formed the naive CD8 fraction, excluding terminally differentiated effector memory CD45RA+ cells. Libraries were prepared by immunoSEQ multiplex PCR; TCRdb keeps only in-frame clonotypes and omits some of them. The table has about 800,000 clones, roughly 96% seen once; the top ten hold about 0.21%. Sequencing was done on a sample of naive CD8+ T cells sorted from blood. The receptors originated from a man younger than 40 in good health.

The rearrangement uses TRBV4-1 and TRBJ2-1; 14 positions match TRBD2. This CDR3 region has 19 residues. V gave up 3 bases and J gave up 9 bases; unmatched junction bases: 16. CDR1 is MGHRA, CDR2 YSYEKL, per germline. CDR3 loop: CASSHGTSGSTSNLGEQFF. The CDR3 coding sequence is TGCGCCAGCAGCCACGGGACTAGCGGGAGTACCTCCAATTTGGGTGAGCAGTTCTTC.

CDR3 nucleotide sequence: TGTGCCAGCAGGGACAGGTCGAACACTGAAGCTTTCTTT. Protein sequence: CASRDRSNTEAFF. The gene calls are TRBV27 and TRBJ1-1; 7 bases fit TRBD1. This CDR3 contains 13 residues. The ends lost 6 bases at V and 1 base at J; junction bases unmatched: 2. Looked up from germline, CDR1 is MNHEY and CDR2 is SMNVEV (reference sequence).

The gene calls are TRBV7-9 and TRBJ2-2; maybe TRBD1 (5 bases). Per the germline V gene, CDR1 is SEHNR and CDR2 is FQNEAQ (reference sequence). The CDR3 covers 14 residues. Deletions cut 2 bases from V and 7 bases from J, with 11 bases between. CDR3 sequence: CASSLSSGIGELFF. CDR3 coding DNA: TGTGCCAGCAGCTTATCTTCAGGGATCGGGGAGCTGTTTTTT.

The V gene is TRBV5-1, the J gene TRBJ2-5; 7 nucleotides agree with TRBD1. The CDR3 has 14 amino acids. V gave up 2 bases and J gave up 5 bases; unmatched junction bases: 6. Germline V gene data show CDR1 as SGHRS and CDR2 as YFSETQ. CDR3 nucleotide sequence: TGCGCCAGCAGCTTTGAGGGGGCGCAGGAGACCCAGTACTTC. Protein: CASSFEGAQETQYF.

A remark on this clone: An end of the junction does not agree with germline; a read error may underlie this. The V call is TRBV27, the J call TRBJ1-1; D is possibly TRBD1 (6 bases). Germline V gene lookup returns CDR1 MNHEY and CDR2 SMNVEV (reference sequence). This CDR3 spans 17 amino acids. In DNA, the CDR3 is TGTGCCAGCAGTTCTTATCGGGGGGGCCCCGTGAACGCTGAAGCTTTCTTT. It yields the protein CASSSYRGGPVNAEAFF.

V gene TRBV28 combines with J gene TRBJ2-3; D is perhaps TRBD1 (5 bases). V shed 8 bases and J shed 0 bases, with 12 bases lying between them. Germline V CDR1 and CDR2: MDHEN, SYDVKM. This CDR3 is built from 14 residues. CDR3 residues: CASLFAGSTDTQYF. The CDR3 DNA follows: TGTGCCAGCCTCTTCGCAGGGAGCACAGATACGCAGTATTTT.

The chain employs TRBV5-1 and TRBJ2-7, with 9 nucleotides matching TRBD1. CDR1 and CDR2 from the germline V gene are SGHRS and YFSETQ. J was trimmed by 4 bases and V by 0 bases; bases with no gene match: 8. This CDR3 spans 16 amino acids. CDR3 sequence reads: CASSLVPGQGPYEQYF. The CDR3 DNA reads TGCGCCAGCAGCTTGGTCCCGGGACAGGGTCCTTACGAGCAGTACTTC.

CDR3 amino acids: CASSLGDRGITNYGYTF. DNA for the CDR3: TGCGCCAGCAGCTTGGGGGACAGGGGAATAACTAACTATGGCTACACCTTC. This chain links TRBV5-1 with TRBJ1-2; 10 bases fit TRBD1. In germline, CDR1 is SGHRS, CDR2 YFSETQ. The CDR3 totals 17 residues. With 0 bases clipped from V and 0 bases from J, the junction kept 5 bases outside the gene matches. Combining the CDR3 with reference TRBV5-1 and TRBJ1-2 gives the whole variable domain KAGVTQTPRYLIKTRGQQVTLSCSPISGHRSVSWYQQTPGQGLQFLFEYFSETQRNKGNFPGRFSGRQFSNSRSEMNVSTLELGDSALYLCASSLGDRGITNYGYTFGSGTRLTVV.

The chain joins TRBV10-3 to TRBJ1-1, with unresolved D. Germline CDR1 and CDR2: ENHRY and SYGVKD. CDR3 length: 14 residues. V lost 2 bases and J lost 6, with 13 bases in between. Written as DNA, the CDR3 is TGTGCCATCAGTGAGGACACCCGGAGGGCTGAAGCTTTCTTT. Encoded protein: CAISEDTRRAEAFF.

In this sample, this clone turned up once. V gene TRBV27 combines with J gene TRBJ1-5; the match to TRBD1 covers 7 bases. Germline V gene lookup returns CDR1 MNHEY and CDR2 SMNVEV (reference sequence). This CDR3 is 17 amino acids long. Trimming at V came to 8 bases and at J to 7 bases, leaving 20 bases not matched to a gene. Here the CDR3 reads CASATLTTDRVGQPQHF. The CDR3 DNA follows: TGTGCCAGCGCTACTCTAACAACTGACAGGGTCGGGCAGCCCCAGCATTTT.

The J gene is TRBJ2-4, the V gene TRBV7-9, with TRBD1 matching over 7 bases. J gave up 7 bases and V 6 bases, and 0 bases lay outside the gene matches. This CDR3 has 11 amino acids. Germline values: CDR1 SEHNR, CDR2 FQNEAQ (reference sequence). CDR3 in amino acids: CASRTGNIQYF. As DNA, the CDR3 is TGTGCCAGCAGGACAGGGAACATTCAGTACTTC.

The chain employs TRBV5-6 and TRBJ1-1, with a possible D match to TRBD1 (5 bases). From germline, CDR1 is SGHDT and CDR2 YYEEEE. The ends were cut back, 2 bases at V and 1 base at J, with 9 bases in the middle. The CDR3 is made up of 14 amino acids. CDR3 protein: CASSFFGGNTEAFF. The CDR3 DNA reads as TGTGCCAGCAGCTTCTTTGGGGGGAACACTGAAGCTTTCTTT.

The chain links TRBV4-1 to TRBJ2-7; TRBD2 matches 9 bases. Germline V gene lookup returns CDR1 MGHRA and CDR2 YSYEKL. The CDR3 covers 13 residues. J gave up 4 bases and V 5 bases, and 3 bases lay outside the gene matches. The CDR3 loop reads CASSRTSEYEQYF. As DNA, the CDR3 is TGCGCCAGCAGCAGGACTAGCGAGTACGAGCAGTACTTC.

The chain is built from TRBV4-1 and TRBJ2-1; 9 positions agree with TRBD2. CDR3 length: 15 residues. After removal of 4 bases from V and 3 bases from J, the junction contained 4 bases not matched to a gene. Germline CDR1 and CDR2: MGHRA and YSYEKL. Here the CDR3 DNA reads TGCGCCAGCAGCCCCGGGACTAGCAGCTACAATGAGCAGTTCTTC. This sequence encodes CASSPGTSSYNEQFF.

This clone has a single count. The chain joins TRBV10-3 to TRBJ2-1; D could derive from TRBD1 or TRBD2 (6 bases each). Trimming left V 0 bases short and J 4 bases short, with 16 bases between. The CDR3 loop spans 17 amino acids. CDR1 is ENHRY and CDR2 is SYGVKD in the germline V gene. The CDR3 DNA reads TGTGCCATCAGTGAGTCGAAAGGGCAGGGGACTTACAATGAGCAGTTCTTC. It codes for CAISESKGQGTYNEQFF.

This chain connects TRBV7-9 to TRBJ1-1; D not certain. Germline CDR1 reads SEHNR; CDR2 reads FQNEAQ (reference sequence). V was clipped by 3 bases and J by 8 bases, with 10 bases between them. This CDR3 spans 12 amino acids. The CDR3 nucleotides read TGTGCCAGCAGCTTCCCCCGAAGCGAAGCTTTCTTT. Its translation is CASSFPRSEAFF.

This chain links TRBV19 with TRBJ2-3; tentatively, D is TRBD2 (6 bases). The CDR3 is 17 residues long. V was shortened by 3 bases and J by 1 base, with 17 bases between the two germline ends. Germline CDR1 is LNHDA and CDR2 is SQIVND (reference sequence). The CDR3 nucleotides read TGTGCCAGTAGTATCGTCCCGGGACTTGAAGGCACAGATACGCAGTATTTT. Its protein is CASSIVPGLEGTDTQYF.

CDR3 in DNA: TGTGCCAGCAGTGCCCCGGGACAGTCCTACGAGCAGTACTTC. Its translation: CASSAPGQSYEQYF. The rearrangement links TRBV2 to TRBJ2-7; 7 nucleotides align to TRBD1. Germline CDR1 is SNHLY and CDR2 is FYNNEI. With 4 bases clipped from V and 1 base from J, the junction kept 4 bases outside the gene matches. This CDR3 is built from 14 residues.